These T cell receptor beta chains were read from a single sample in a study of PD-1 blockade in classical Hodgkin lymphoma. TCRdb keeps only in-frame clones here, not all; method: immunoSEQ multiplex PCR. The table includes roughly 19,000 clones, approximately 73% detected once. The sequencing here drew on peripheral blood mononuclear cells (PBMCs), taken before the fourth cycle of nivolumab. The receptors here all came from a human donor with classical Hodgkin lymphoma. Both conserved end residues are part of each CDR3. D genes are given only for firm matches. Only part of the rows carry a size: once, few, many, or a class if the clone is expanded.

length,D,V,J,size,CDR3,DNA
14,TRBD1,TRBV6-5,TRBJ2-7,.,CASSEQGVSYEQYF,TGTGCCAGCAGTGAACAGGGGGTCTCCTACGAGCAGTACTTC
15,.,TRBV6-5,TRBJ2-7,.,CASSRDVTLSYEQYF,TGTGCCAGCAGTCGAGACGTAACTCTCTCCTACGAGCAGTACTTC
15,.,TRBV27,TRBJ1-4,.,CASSLRTDVNEKLFF,TGTGCCAGCAGTTTAAGGACAGACGTTAATGAAAAACTGTTTTTT
14,.,TRBV23-1,TRBJ2-5,once,CASAGTPYQETQYF,TGCGCCAGCGCCGGGACACCGTACCAAGAGACCCAGTACTTC
13,.,TRBV5-1,TRBJ1-1,.,CASSLEWNTEAFF,TGCGCCAGCAGCCTCGAATGGAACACTGAAGCTTTCTTT
12,.,TRBV4-3,TRBJ1-4,few,CASSDMGEKLFF,TGCGCCAGCAGCGACATGGGGGAAAAACTGTTTTTT
14,TRBD1,TRBV29-1,TRBJ1-4,.,CSVGQGANNEKLFF,TGCAGCGTTGGACAGGGGGCGAATAATGAAAAACTGTTTTTT
11,.,TRBV28,TRBJ1-1,.,CASSRVSVAFF,TGTGCCAGCAGCCGGGTAAGCGTAGCTTTCTTT
14,.,TRBV6-6,TRBJ1-5,.,CASSRDQGNQPQHF,TGTGCCAGCAGCCGAGACCAGGGGAATCAGCCCCAGCATTTT
15,.,TRBV28,TRBJ1-5,.,CASSGRHGGGQPQHF,TGTGCCAGCAGTGGGCGGCACGGGGGAGGTCAGCCCCAGCATTTT
17,TRBD2,TRBV7-2,TRBJ2-1,.,CASSLRWPGGSDNEQFF,TGTGCCAGCAGCTTACGTTGGCCGGGAGGTAGCGACAATGAGCAGTTCTTC
15,TRBD2,TRBV7-1,TRBJ2-1,.,CASSSTSGGPKEQFF,TGTGCCAGCAGCTCGACTAGCGGGGGGCCGAAGGAGCAGTTCTTC
12,.,TRBV6-5,TRBJ1-6,.,CASSYGNSPLHF,TGTGCCAGCAGTTACGGCAATTCACCCCTCCACTTT
15,.,TRBV5-1,TRBJ2-7,.,CASSLVMQGSSEQYF,TGCGCCAGCAGCTTGGTGATGCAGGGGTCCTCCGAGCAGTACTTC
11,.,TRBV7-2,TRBJ2-5,.,CASSLAETQYF,TGTGCCAGCAGCTTAGCAGAGACCCAGTACTTC
13,.,TRBV2,TRBJ2-5,.,CASSLLGWGTQYF,TGTGCCAGCAGTTTACTGGGATGGGGGACCCAGTACTTC
15,.,TRBV5-1,TRBJ1-4,.,CASSLGGAGDEKLFF,TGCGCCAGCAGCTTGGGGGGCGCAGGTGATGAAAAACTGTTTTTT
17,TRBD1,TRBV28,TRBJ1-1,.,CASRTRPPGTAFTEAFF,TGTGCCAGCAGGACGAGACCCCCTGGGACAGCTTTCACTGAAGCTTTCTTT
16,.,TRBV7-6,TRBJ1-2,.,CASSCMGGATNYGYTF,TGTGCCAGCAGCTGCATGGGGGGGGCCACTAACTATGGCTACACCTTC
15,TRBD2,TRBV9,TRBJ2-7,.,CASSVAPSGSYEQYF,TGTGCCAGCAGCGTAGCGCCTAGCGGCTCCTACGAGCAGTACTTC
16,.,TRBV11-2,TRBJ2-2,.,CASSFWVRVDTGELFF,TGTGCCAGCAGCTTTTGGGTCAGGGTGGACACCGGGGAGCTGTTTTTT
12,.,TRBV6-1,TRBJ1-1,.,CASSELRDGAFF,TGTGCCAGCAGTGAACTCCGGGACGGAGCTTTCTTT
16,TRBD2,TRBV5-1,TRBJ2-4,.,CASSLVAGAVKNIQYF,TGCGCCAGCAGCTTGGTAGCGGGGGCGGTCAAAAACATTCAGTACTTC
18,.,TRBV27,TRBJ1-5,.,CASSPRLPGAGSNQPQHF,TGTGCCAGCAGCCCCCGTCTTCCGGGGGCTGGGAGCAATCAGCCCCAGCATTTT
13,.,TRBV19,TRBJ2-5,few,CASSMRYQETQYF,TGTGCCAGTAGTATGCGGTACCAAGAGACCCAGTACTTC
14,.,TRBV5-4,TRBJ1-3,.,CAGGDFNSGNTIYF,TGTGCCGGGGGCGATTTCAACTCTGGAAACACCATATATTTT
16,TRBD1,TRBV7-9,TRBJ2-6,.,CASSLETGTGANVLTF,TGTGCCAGCAGCTTAGAGACAGGGACTGGGGCCAACGTCCTGACTTTC
11,.,TRBV6-5,TRBJ2-2,.,CASGNTGELFF,TGTGCCAGCGGTAACACCGGGGAGCTGTTTTTT
13,.,TRBV5-1,TRBJ2-1,once,CASRQGGINEQFF,TGCGCCAGCAGACAGGGAGGGATCAATGAGCAGTTCTTC
12,.,TRBV5-4,TRBJ2-1,.,CASSLGINEQFF,TGTGCCAGCAGCCTGGGGATCAATGAGCAGTTCTTC
14,.,TRBV6-5,TRBJ1-5,.,CASRRTETAQPQHF,TGTGCCAGCAGGAGGACTGAGACGGCTCAGCCCCAGCATTTT
15,TRBD1,TRBV6-4,TRBJ2-1,.,CASSYTGGSYNEQFF,TGTGCCAGCAGTTATACAGGGGGCTCCTACAATGAGCAGTTCTTC
13,.,TRBV5-6,TRBJ1-1,.,CASTLQVNTEAFF,TGTGCCAGCACCCTACAGGTTAACACTGAAGCTTTCTTT
13,.,TRBV5-4,TRBJ2-2,.,CASSLAGTGELFF,TGTGCCAGCAGCTTGGCGGGGACCGGGGAGCTGTTTTTT
19,TRBD1,TRBV28,TRBJ1-4,.,CASRMTTGGGISTNEKLFF,TGTGCCAGCAGGATGACGACAGGGGGAGGCATCTCAACTAATGAAAAACTGTTTTTT
17,.,TRBV28,TRBJ1-3,.,CASSLNLQGGSGNTIYF,TGTGCCAGCAGTTTAAACTTGCAGGGAGGCTCTGGAAACACCATATATTTT
13,.,TRBV19,TRBJ1-1,.,CASSTLAGNHAFF,TGTGCCAGTAGTACCCTCGCAGGAAATCATGCTTTCTTT
15,TRBD2,TRBV7-2,TRBJ2-1,.,CASSPRGLAGGEQFF,TGTGCCAGCAGCCCTAGGGGATTAGCGGGAGGTGAGCAGTTCTTC
14,.,TRBV10-3,TRBJ1-6,once,CAISEEGSYSPLHF,TGTGCCATCAGTGAGGAGGGCAGCTATTCACCCCTCCACTTT
16,.,TRBV4-3,TRBJ2-5,.,CASSLTFGNSQETQYF,TGCGCCAGCAGCCTAACTTTTGGAAACAGCCAAGAGACCCAGTACTTC
15,.,TRBV28,TRBJ2-5,once,CASSPTGLNYETQYF,TGTGCCAGCAGCCCCACAGGGTTGAATTACGAGACCCAGTACTTC
15,.,TRBV28,TRBJ1-1,.,CASSFGWGRATEAFF,TGTGCCAGCAGTTTTGGTTGGGGCAGGGCCACTGAAGCTTTCTTT
14,TRBD2,TRBV7-3,TRBJ2-7,.,CASSLAGGPHEQYF,TGTGCCAGCAGCTTAGCGGGAGGGCCCCACGAGCAGTACTTC
15,TRBD2,TRBV2,TRBJ2-7,.,CASSENLAGVSEQYF,TGTGCCAGCAGTGAAAATCTAGCGGGAGTGAGCGAGCAGTACTTC
17,.,TRBV6-1,TRBJ2-3,few,CASSEGVSRGFTDTQYF,TGTGCCAGCAGTGAAGGCGTGTCCCGGGGCTTTACAGATACGCAGTATTTT